The clone carrying this T cell receptor (beta chain) has a handful of counts. Its antigen is not known. The data are from a study of T-cell memory formation after mild COVID-19. General study points: Contracting CD4+ clones lay largely in CM and EM, with CD8+ ones residing in EMRA.

V gave up 6 bases and J gave up 5 bases, with 13 bases separating them. The CDR3 is made up of 13 amino acids. The germline gives CDR1 SEHNR, CDR2 FQNEAQ (reference sequence). TCRdb reanalysed the 5' RACE reads using MiXCR and keeps one entry per CDR3 protein. The table lists under 250,000 distinct CDR3 sequences, 9.5% of them singletons, with 3.5% in the top ten. The clonotype originates from a man aged 18 to 30 who had mild COVID-19 (a few samples of this study predate the infection). Cell type and time point are not known. The sequencing input was PBMCs or a T cell subset sorted from them (not recorded which). The V call is TRBV7-9, the J call TRBJ1-1; D possibly corresponds to TRBD1 (5 bases). This CDR3 is CASSTQEGTEAFF. The CDR3 DNA sequence: TGTGCCAGCAGTACCCAGGAGGGGACTGAAGCTTTCTTT.